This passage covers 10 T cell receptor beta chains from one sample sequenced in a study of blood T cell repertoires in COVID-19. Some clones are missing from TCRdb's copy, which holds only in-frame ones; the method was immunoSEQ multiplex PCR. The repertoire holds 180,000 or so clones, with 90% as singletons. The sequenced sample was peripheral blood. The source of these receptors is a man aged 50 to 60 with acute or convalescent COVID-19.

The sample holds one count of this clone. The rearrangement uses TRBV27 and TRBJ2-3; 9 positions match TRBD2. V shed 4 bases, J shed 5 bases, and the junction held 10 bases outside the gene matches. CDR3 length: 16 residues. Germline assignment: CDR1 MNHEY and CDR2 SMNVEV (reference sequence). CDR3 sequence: CASSSLAGGLEDTQYF. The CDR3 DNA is TGTGCCAGCAGTTCTCTTGCGGGGGGGCTTGAAGATACGCAGTATTTT.

The CDR3 protein is CASRGFGDTIYF. The CDR3 DNA is TGTGCCAGCCGAGGGTTTGGGGACACCATATATTTT. The chain recombines TRBV12-3 or TRBV12-4 with TRBJ1-3, with D unclear. The CDR3 runs 12 residues. V dropped 8 bases and J dropped 8 bases, with 13 bases sitting between them.

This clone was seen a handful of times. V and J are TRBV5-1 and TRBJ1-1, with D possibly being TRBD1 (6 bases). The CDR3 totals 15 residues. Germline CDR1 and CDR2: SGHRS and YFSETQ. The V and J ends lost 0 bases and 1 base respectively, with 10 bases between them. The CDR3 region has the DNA TGCGCCAGCAGCTTGGGACAGACAGGGAACACTGAAGCTTTCTTT. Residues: CASSLGQTGNTEAFF.

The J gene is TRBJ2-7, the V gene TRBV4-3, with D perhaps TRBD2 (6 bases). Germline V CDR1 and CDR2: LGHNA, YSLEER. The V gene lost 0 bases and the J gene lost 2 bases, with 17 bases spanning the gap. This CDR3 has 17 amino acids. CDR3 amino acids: CASSQDPRGGSTYEQYV. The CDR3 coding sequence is TGCGCCAGCAGCCAAGACCCCCGCGGAGGGTCCACCTACGAGCAGTACGTC.

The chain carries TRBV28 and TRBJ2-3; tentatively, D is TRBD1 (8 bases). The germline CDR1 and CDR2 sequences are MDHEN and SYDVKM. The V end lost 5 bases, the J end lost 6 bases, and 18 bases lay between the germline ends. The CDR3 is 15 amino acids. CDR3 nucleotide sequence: TGTGCCAGCAGTATAAACAGGGGGAGGGGGGATACGCAGTATTTT. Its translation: CASSINRGRGDTQYF.

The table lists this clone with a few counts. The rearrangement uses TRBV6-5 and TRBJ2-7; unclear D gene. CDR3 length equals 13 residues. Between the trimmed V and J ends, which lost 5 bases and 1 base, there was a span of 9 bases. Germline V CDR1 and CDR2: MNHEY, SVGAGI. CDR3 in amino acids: CASSRPGSYEQYF. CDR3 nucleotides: TGTGCCAGCAGTAGACCGGGTTCCTACGAGCAGTACTTC.

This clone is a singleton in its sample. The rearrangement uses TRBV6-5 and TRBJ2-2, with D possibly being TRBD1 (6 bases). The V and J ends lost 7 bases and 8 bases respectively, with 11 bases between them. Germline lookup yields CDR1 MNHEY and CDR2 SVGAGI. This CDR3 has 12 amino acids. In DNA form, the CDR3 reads TGTGCCAGCAACCAGGGGACGGGGGAGCTGTTTTTT. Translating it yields CASNQGTGELFF.

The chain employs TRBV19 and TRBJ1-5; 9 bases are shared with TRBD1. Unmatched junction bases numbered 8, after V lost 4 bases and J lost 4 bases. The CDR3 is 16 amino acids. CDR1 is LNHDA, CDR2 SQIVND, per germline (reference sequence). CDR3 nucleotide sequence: TGTGCCAGTAGTACTCAAACAGGGGGCCGAAATCAGCCCCAGCATTTT. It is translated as CASSTQTGGRNQPQHF.

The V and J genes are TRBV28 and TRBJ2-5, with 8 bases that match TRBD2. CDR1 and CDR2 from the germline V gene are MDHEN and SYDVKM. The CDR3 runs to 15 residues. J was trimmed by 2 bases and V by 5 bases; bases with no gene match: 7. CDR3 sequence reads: CASSPAGGGQETQYF. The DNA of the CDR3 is TGTGCCAGCAGTCCCGCGGGCGGGGGGCAAGAGACCCAGTACTTC.

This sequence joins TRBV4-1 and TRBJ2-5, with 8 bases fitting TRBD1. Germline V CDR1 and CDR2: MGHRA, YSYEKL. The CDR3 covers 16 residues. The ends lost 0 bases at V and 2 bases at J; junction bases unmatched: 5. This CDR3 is CASSQERQGIQETQYF. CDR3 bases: TGCGCCAGCAGCCAAGAAAGACAGGGGATTCAAGAGACCCAGTACTTC.